This TCR beta chain is drawn from a study of T cell responses to AZD1222 COVID-19 vaccine. The assay was immunoSEQ multiplex PCR, and TCRdb's table has in-frame clones only and misses some. The profile shows 140,000 to 150,000 clones, 70% to 90% of them singletons. Looked up from germline, CDR1 is ENHRY and CDR2 is SYGVKD. Trimming removed 6 bases from V and 2 bases from J, with 17 bases in between. The CDR3 is 16 residues long. The rearrangement joins TRBV10-3 to TRBJ1-5; D is undetermined. The sequence derives from an adult who received the MenACWY meningococcal vaccine as a control. Sequenced here: peripheral blood, sampled 28 days after the second dose of the MenACWY control vaccine. CDR3 residues: CAISENSYWGNQPQHF. The DNA of the CDR3 is TGTGCCATCAGCGAAAACTCCTATTGGGGCAATCAGCCCCAGCATTTT.